The rows below give T cell receptor beta chains drawn from one sample of a study of blood T cell repertoires in COVID-19. TCRdb keeps only in-frame clones here, not all; method: immunoSEQ multiplex PCR. Here the sample spans approximately 240,000 clones, 85% to 90% being singletons. Sequencing was carried out using PBMCs or T cells enriched from blood (not recorded which). These receptors all come from a woman in her late teens or twenties in a cohort exposed to, infected with or recovered from COVID-19 (not recorded which). Each CDR3 is given with its conserved first and last residue. The order of the fields is CDR3 protein, CDR3 DNA, CDR3 length, V gene, J gene, clone size, D gene. D genes are given only for firm matches. Not all rows give a size; the values are once, few, many and, for expanded clones, a class.

CASTRFGNTIYF	TGTGCCAGCACCAGGTTTGGAAACACCATATATTTT	12	TRBV2	TRBJ1-3	NA	NA
CASSLTSIYGYTF	TGTGCCAGCAGCTTAACTTCGATCTATGGCTACACCTTC	13	TRBV7-2	TRBJ1-2	NA	NA
CASSRRRPGGAGELFF	TGCGCCAGCAGCCGGAGGCGGCCAGGGGGTGCCGGGGAGCTGTTTTTT	16	TRBV4-1	TRBJ2-2	NA	TRBD1
CASRFDRATGELFF	TGTGCCAGCAGATTCGACAGGGCCACCGGGGAGCTGTTTTTT	14	TRBV7-9	TRBJ2-2	NA	TRBD1
CASGDPITITGAAFF	TGTGCCAGCGGCGACCCGATTACAATTACAGGGGCAGCTTTCTTT	15	TRBV2	TRBJ1-1	NA	TRBD1
CASSRLRGSGNQPQHF	TGTGCCAGTAGTAGACTCAGGGGGTCAGGAAATCAGCCCCAGCATTTT	16	TRBV19	TRBJ1-5	NA	TRBD1
CASTRGGEQYF	TGTGCCAGCACCCGGGGGGGGGAGCAGTACTTC	11	TRBV7-9	TRBJ2-7	NA	TRBD2
CASSPLGRLNEKLFF	TGTGCCAGCTCCCCTCTGGGCAGGCTTAATGAAAAACTGTTTTTT	15	TRBV18	TRBJ1-4	NA	NA
CATIGGAYSNQPQHF	TGTGCCACCATTGGGGGGGCATATAGCAATCAGCCCCAGCATTTT	15	TRBV28	TRBJ1-5	NA	NA
CASSPTWDRGRNQPQHF	TGTGCCAGCTCACCTACCTGGGACAGGGGGCGAAATCAGCCCCAGCATTTT	17	TRBV18	TRBJ1-5	NA	TRBD1
CASSLGLSYEQYF	TGTGCCAGCAGTTTAGGCCTCTCCTACGAGCAGTACTTC	13	TRBV27	TRBJ2-7	NA	NA
CASSGSLGSWSSGANVLTF	TGTGCCAGCAGCGGGTCTCTCGGGTCATGGAGCTCTGGGGCCAACGTCCTGACTTTC	19	TRBV13	TRBJ2-6	NA	NA
CAISEGTRTGASPLHF	TGTGCCATCAGTGAGGGGACCCGGACAGGAGCTTCACCCCTCCACTTT	16	TRBV10-3	TRBJ1-6	NA	TRBD1
CAWSVIGTGGPEQFF	TGTGCCTGGAGTGTAATAGGAACAGGGGGCCCTGAGCAGTTCTTC	15	TRBV30	TRBJ2-1	NA	TRBD1
CASSPGRASYYGYTF	TGTGCCAGCAGCCCAGGGAGGGCCAGCTACTATGGCTACACCTTC	15	TRBV14	TRBJ1-2	NA	NA
CASGLTGRNTEAFF	TGTGCCAGCGGACTGACAGGGCGGAACACTGAAGCTTTCTTT	14	TRBV2	TRBJ1-1	NA	TRBD1
CASSLPGTGGLSSYEQYF	TGTGCCAGCAGTTTACCCGGGACAGGGGGCCTAAGCTCCTACGAGCAGTACTTC	18	TRBV28	TRBJ2-7	NA	TRBD1
CASSGPRDTEAFF	TGTGCCAGCAGCGGCCCGCGAGACACTGAAGCTTTCTTT	13	TRBV9	TRBJ1-1	once	NA
CASSIGGVSSYEQYF	TGTGCCAGTAGTATTGGGGGGGTAAGCTCCTACGAGCAGTACTTC	15	TRBV19	TRBJ2-7	NA	TRBD2
CASKRLGTDTQYF	TGTGCCAGCAAAAGACTAGGCACAGATACGCAGTATTTT	13	TRBV2	TRBJ2-3	once	NA
CASSLGDTSINNEQFF	TGTGCCAGCAGCTTAGGAGACACTTCTATCAACAATGAGCAGTTCTTC	16	TRBV13	TRBJ2-1	NA	NA
CASSLQEGGDGYTF	TGTGCCAGCTCACTACAGGAAGGGGGAGACGGCTACACCTTC	14	TRBV18	TRBJ1-2	NA	NA